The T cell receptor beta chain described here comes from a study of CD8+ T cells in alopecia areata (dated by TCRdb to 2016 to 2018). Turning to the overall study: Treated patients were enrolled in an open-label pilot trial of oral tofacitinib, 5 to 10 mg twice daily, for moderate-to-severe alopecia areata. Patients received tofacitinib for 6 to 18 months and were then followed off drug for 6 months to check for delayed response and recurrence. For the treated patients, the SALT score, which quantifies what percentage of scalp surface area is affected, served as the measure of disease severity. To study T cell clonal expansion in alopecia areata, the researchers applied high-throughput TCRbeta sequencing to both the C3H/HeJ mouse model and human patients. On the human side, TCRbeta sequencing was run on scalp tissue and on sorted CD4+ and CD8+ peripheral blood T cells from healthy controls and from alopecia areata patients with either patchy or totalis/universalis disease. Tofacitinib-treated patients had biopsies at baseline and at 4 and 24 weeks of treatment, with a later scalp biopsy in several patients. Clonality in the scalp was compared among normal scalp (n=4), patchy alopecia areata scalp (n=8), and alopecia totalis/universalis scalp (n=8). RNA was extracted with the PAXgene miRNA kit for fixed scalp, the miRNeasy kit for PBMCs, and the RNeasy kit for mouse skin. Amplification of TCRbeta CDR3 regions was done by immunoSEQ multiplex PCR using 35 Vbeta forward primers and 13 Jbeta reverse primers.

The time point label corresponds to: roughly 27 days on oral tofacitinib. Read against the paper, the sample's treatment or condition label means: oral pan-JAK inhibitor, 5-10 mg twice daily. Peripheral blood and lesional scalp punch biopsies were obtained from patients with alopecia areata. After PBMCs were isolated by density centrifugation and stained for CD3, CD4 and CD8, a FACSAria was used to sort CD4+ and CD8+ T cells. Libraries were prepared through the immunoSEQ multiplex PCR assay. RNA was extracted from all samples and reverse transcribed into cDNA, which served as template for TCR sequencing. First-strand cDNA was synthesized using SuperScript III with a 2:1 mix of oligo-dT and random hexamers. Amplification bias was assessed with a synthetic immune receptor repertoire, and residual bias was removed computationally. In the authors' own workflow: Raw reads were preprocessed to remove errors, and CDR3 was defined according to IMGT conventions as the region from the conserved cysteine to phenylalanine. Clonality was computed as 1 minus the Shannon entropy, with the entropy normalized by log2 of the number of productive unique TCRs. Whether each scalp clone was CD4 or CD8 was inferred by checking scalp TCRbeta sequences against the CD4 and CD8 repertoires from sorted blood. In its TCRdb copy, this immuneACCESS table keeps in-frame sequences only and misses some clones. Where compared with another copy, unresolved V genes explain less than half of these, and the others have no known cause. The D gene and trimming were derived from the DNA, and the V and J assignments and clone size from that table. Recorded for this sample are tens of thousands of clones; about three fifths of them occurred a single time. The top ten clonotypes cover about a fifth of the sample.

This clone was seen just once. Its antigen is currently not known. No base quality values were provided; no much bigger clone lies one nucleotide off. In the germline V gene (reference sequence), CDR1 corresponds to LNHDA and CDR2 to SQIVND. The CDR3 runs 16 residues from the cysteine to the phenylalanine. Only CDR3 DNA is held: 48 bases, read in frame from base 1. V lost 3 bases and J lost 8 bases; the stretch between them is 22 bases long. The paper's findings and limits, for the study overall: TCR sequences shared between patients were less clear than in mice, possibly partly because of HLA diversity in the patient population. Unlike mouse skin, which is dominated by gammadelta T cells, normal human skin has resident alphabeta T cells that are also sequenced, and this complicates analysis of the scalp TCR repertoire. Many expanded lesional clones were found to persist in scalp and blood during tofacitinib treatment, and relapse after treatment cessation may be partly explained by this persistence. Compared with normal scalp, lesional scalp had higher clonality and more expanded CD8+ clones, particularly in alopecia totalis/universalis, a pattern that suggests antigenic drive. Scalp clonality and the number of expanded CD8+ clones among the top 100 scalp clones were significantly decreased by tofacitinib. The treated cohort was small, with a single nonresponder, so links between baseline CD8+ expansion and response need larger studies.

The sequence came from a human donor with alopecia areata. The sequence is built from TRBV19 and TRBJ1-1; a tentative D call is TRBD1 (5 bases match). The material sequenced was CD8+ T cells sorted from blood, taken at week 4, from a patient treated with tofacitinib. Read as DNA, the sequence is TGTGCCAGTAGTATGCTACGTGTTGGGGGAGTAGACGAAGCTTTCTTT. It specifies CASSMLRVGGVDEAFF.